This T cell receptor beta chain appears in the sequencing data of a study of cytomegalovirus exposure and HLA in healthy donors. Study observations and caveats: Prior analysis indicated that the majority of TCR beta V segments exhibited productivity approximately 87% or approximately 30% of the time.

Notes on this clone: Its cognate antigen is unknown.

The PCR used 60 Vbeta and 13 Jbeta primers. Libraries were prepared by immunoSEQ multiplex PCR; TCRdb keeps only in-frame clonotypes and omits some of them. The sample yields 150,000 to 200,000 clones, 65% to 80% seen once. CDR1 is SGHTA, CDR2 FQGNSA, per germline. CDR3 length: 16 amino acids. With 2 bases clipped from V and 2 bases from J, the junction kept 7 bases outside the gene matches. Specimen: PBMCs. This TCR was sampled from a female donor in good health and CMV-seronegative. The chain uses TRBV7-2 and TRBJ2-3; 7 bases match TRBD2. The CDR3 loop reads CASSLWASGDTDTQYF. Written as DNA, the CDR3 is TGTGCCAGCAGCTTATGGGCTAGCGGCGACACAGATACGCAGTATTTT. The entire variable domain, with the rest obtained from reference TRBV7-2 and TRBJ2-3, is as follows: GAGVSQSPSNKVTEKGKDVELRCDPISGHTALYWYRQSLGQGLEFLIYFQGNSAPDKSGLPSDRFSAERTGGSVSTLTIQRTQQEDSAVYLCASSLWASGDTDTQYFGPGTRLTVL.